The 27 T cell receptor beta chains below come from one sample, sequenced in a study of graft-versus-host responses after intestinal transplantation. Only in-frame clones appear in the TCRdb table, and some are missing; sequencing was by immunoSEQ multiplex PCR. The sample consists of tens of thousands of clones, more than 80% of them appearing once. These TCRs' antigens remain unknown. The starting material was unstimulated CD8+ T cells sorted from spleen or lymph node cells, obtained before intestinal transplant. The receptors stem from a human donor who received an intestinal transplant.

In nucleotides, the CDR3 is TGTGCCAGCAGCCTGCGATCTCGCAATCAGCCCCAGCATTTT. Encoded protein: CASSLRSRNQPQHF. This chain uses TRBV5-5 with TRBJ1-5; D unresolved. The germline V and J ends were trimmed by 4 bases and 2 bases, with 10 bases remaining between them. The CDR3 totals 14 residues. Germline assignment: CDR1 SGHKS and CDR2 YYEKEE (reference sequence).

The chain combines TRBV4-2 with TRBJ2-7, with D uncertain. The CDR3 sequence is 14 residues long. Germline CDR1 reads LGHNA; CDR2 reads YNFKEQ. Trimming shortened V by 1 base and J by 0 bases, and 7 bases separated the two germline ends. CDR3 in amino acids: CASSQVYGSYEQYF. DNA of the CDR3: TGTGCCAGCAGCCAAGTGTACGGCTCCTACGAGCAGTACTTC.

CDR3 nucleotide sequence: TGTGCCAGCAGCCCCCAGGGACAGTCCTACGAGCAGTACTTC. It specifies CASSPQGQSYEQYF. The genes are TRBV13 and TRBJ2-7; TRBD1 agrees at 7 bases. Germline loops: CDR1 PRHDT, CDR2 FYEKMQ (reference sequence). The length of the CDR3 is 14 residues. With 5 bases clipped from V and 1 base from J, the junction kept 5 bases outside the gene matches.

The chain combines TRBV7-6 with TRBJ2-3, with 11 bases that match TRBD2. CDR3 length equals 15 residues. In germline, CDR1 is SGHVS, CDR2 FNYEAQ. Unmatched junction bases numbered 7, after V lost 5 bases and J lost 6 bases. The CDR3 DNA is TGTGCCAGCAGCGCCGGGACTAGCGGCCGGGATACGCAGTATTTT. The encoded protein is CASSAGTSGRDTQYF.

This chain links TRBV28 with TRBJ2-5; D is possibly TRBD2 (6 bases). V dropped 10 bases and J dropped 1 base, with 16 bases sitting between them. Germline-derived CDR1 and CDR2 are MDHEN and SYDVKM. The CDR3 consists of 14 residues. DNA of the CDR3: TGTGCCACCCTCTGGGGAGCGGGCCAAGAGACCCAGTACTTC. Encoded protein: CATLWGAGQETQYF.

This chain connects TRBV10-1 to TRBJ2-7, with TRBD2 as a possible D gene (5 bases). Germline V gene sequence: CDR1 WNHNN, CDR2 SYGVQD (reference sequence). This CDR3 spans 14 amino acids. The V end lost 2 bases, the J end lost 7 bases, and 15 bases lay between the germline ends. This CDR3 reads CASSELPSWKEQYF. The CDR3 DNA sequence: TGCGCCAGCAGTGAGCTTCCTAGCTGGAAGGAGCAGTACTTC.

The gene calls are TRBV9 and TRBJ2-3; D call uncertain. Germline CDR1 and CDR2: SGDLS and YYNGEE. With 0 bases removed from V and 2 bases from J, the gap between germline ends came to 10 bases. The CDR3 contains 15 residues. The CDR3 reads CASSVGGLYTDTQYF. The CDR3 DNA sequence: TGTGCCAGCAGCGTAGGAGGTCTGTACACAGATACGCAGTATTTT.

The rearrangement links TRBV7-9 to TRBJ2-1; maybe TRBD1 (6 bases). CDR3 length: 13 amino acids. V gave up 1 base and J gave up 7 bases, with 8 bases separating them. CDR1 is SEHNR and CDR2 is FQNEAQ in the germline V gene (reference sequence). CDR3 sequence: CASSLGGRNEQFF. In nucleotides, the CDR3 is TGTGCCAGCAGCTTAGGGGGGCGGAATGAGCAGTTCTTC.

This clone came up once. The V gene is TRBV5-1, the J gene TRBJ2-1, with 11 bases aligning to TRBD1. Germline V CDR1 and CDR2: SGHRS, YFSETQ. The J segment lost 6 bases and the V segment lost 4 bases, leaving 3 bases of the junction unmatched. The CDR3 has 14 residues. The CDR3 loop is CASSGGTGGNEQFF. CDR3 in DNA: TGCGCCAGCAGCGGGGGGACAGGGGGCAATGAGCAGTTCTTC.

This chain links TRBV9 with TRBJ1-4; 12 positions agree with TRBD1. The CDR3 is made up of 15 amino acids. The junction had 6 bases not matched to a gene; V was cut back by 4 bases and J by 8 bases. Germline CDR1 SGDLS, CDR2 YYNGEE. CDR3 DNA: TGTGCCAGCAGCTCCTCCGGGACAGGGGGCGAAAAACTGTTTTTT. Protein: CASSSSGTGGEKLFF.

This clone has a single count. The gene calls are TRBV6-5 and TRBJ1-5; D call uncertain. The V gene lost 6 bases and the J gene lost 0 bases, with 12 bases spanning the gap. CDR3 length: 15 amino acids. Germline values: CDR1 MNHEY, CDR2 SVGAGI. CDR3: CASRTRQYSNQPQHF. Written as DNA, the CDR3 is TGTGCCAGCAGAACCCGACAATATAGCAATCAGCCCCAGCATTTT.

The chain is built from TRBV29-1 and TRBJ1-1, with a tentative D call TRBD1 (5 bases). The CDR3 consists of 17 residues. V dropped 1 base and J dropped 2 bases, with 20 bases sitting between them. Looked up from germline, CDR1 is SQVTM and CDR2 is ANQGSEA. The CDR3 DNA reads as TGCAGCGTTGAAGCCTCACGACGGGGCGCGGGAAACACTGAAGCTTTCTTT. This encodes CSVEASRRGAGNTEAFF.

The chain joins TRBV15 to TRBJ1-2; no reliable D call. Germline loops: CDR1 LNHNV, CDR2 YYDKDF (reference sequence). The V end lost 0 bases, the J end lost 4 bases, and 9 bases lay between the germline ends. The CDR3 is made up of 14 amino acids. CDR3 amino acids: CATSRDGPTYGYTF. Here the CDR3 DNA reads TGTGCCACCAGCAGAGATGGGCCCACCTATGGCTACACCTTC. The full variable domain, with the rest looked up from reference TRBV15 and TRBJ1-2, is DAMVIQNPRYQVTQFGKPVTLSCSQTLNHNVMYWYQQKSSQAPKLLFHYYDKDFNNEADTPDNFQSRRPNTSFCFLDIRSPGLGDTAMYLCATSRDGPTYGYTFGSGTRLTVV.

The J gene is TRBJ2-7, the V gene TRBV11-2, with TRBD1 matching 7 bases. This CDR3 is 16 amino acids long. The germline gives CDR1 SGHAT, CDR2 FQNNGV. J lost 2 bases, V lost 6 bases, and 13 bases had no gene match. In nucleotides, the CDR3 is TGTGCCAGCAGTTCCACAAAGGGGGCCATACCCTACGAGCAGTACTTC. It yields the protein CASSSTKGAIPYEQYF.

The chain employs TRBV27 and TRBJ2-7; TRBD2 might be the D (5 bases). The ends were cut back, 1 base at V and 0 bases at J, with 10 bases in the middle. CDR3 size: 15 residues. Germline V lookup: CDR1 MNHEY, CDR2 SMNVEV (reference sequence). The CDR3 region is CASSLFTGSSYEQYF. For the CDR3, the DNA is TGTGCCAGCAGTTTATTCACGGGAAGCTCCTACGAGCAGTACTTC.

This clone was counted between two and nine times. This rearrangement joins TRBV28 to TRBJ2-1, with 8 bases fitting TRBD2. The CDR3 loop spans 14 amino acids. Germline V gene data show CDR1 as MDHEN and CDR2 as SYDVKM. The junction had 12 bases not matched to a gene; V was cut back by 8 bases and J by 9 bases. The CDR3 DNA sequence: TGTGCCAGCGGACCTCAGCGGGAGCAGGGTGAGCAGTTCTTC. This codes for CASGPQREQGEQFF.

The CDR3 is CASSDNAEWGNQPQHF. CDR3 bases: TGTGCCAGCAGTGACAACGCGGAATGGGGCAATCAGCCCCAGCATTTT. J is TRBJ1-5 and V is TRBV2; D is undetermined. In germline, CDR1 is SNHLY, CDR2 FYNNEI. CDR3 length: 16 amino acids. The V end was cut by 3 bases, the J end by 2 bases, with 14 bases between.

The chain has TRBV19 and TRBJ1-1; D is unresolved. The germline CDR1 and CDR2 sequences are LNHDA and SQIVND (reference sequence). The CDR3 extends over 16 amino acids. The germline V and J ends were trimmed by 7 bases and 3 bases, with 21 bases remaining between them. For the CDR3, the DNA is TGTGCCAGTATAGGAGGCACGACTTTCGGGGACACTGAAGCTTTCTTT. It codes for CASIGGTTFGDTEAFF.

The V and J genes are TRBV2 and TRBJ2-5; a possible D gene is TRBD1 (5 bases). This CDR3 contains 13 residues. Germline V gene data show CDR1 as SNHLY and CDR2 as FYNNEI. The V gene lost 4 bases and the J gene lost 6 bases, with 12 bases spanning the gap. As DNA, the CDR3 is TGTGCCAGCAGTGCACCAGGGAAACAGACCCAGTACTTC. Translating it yields CASSAPGKQTQYF.

The chain has TRBV6-1 and TRBJ2-7; D unclear. Germline values: CDR1 MNHNS, CDR2 SASEGT. The germline V and J ends were trimmed by 7 bases and 0 bases, with 13 bases remaining between them. The CDR3 is made up of 14 amino acids. For the CDR3, the DNA is TGTGCCAGCACCTATTTTGCTACCTCCTACGAGCAGTACTTC. This gives the protein CASTYFATSYEQYF.

This rearrangement joins TRBV5-6 to TRBJ1-2, with 8 bases lining up with TRBD1. This CDR3 has 13 residues. J gave up 6 bases and V 3 bases, and 4 bases lay outside the gene matches. CDR1 is SGHDT, CDR2 YYEEEE, per germline. This CDR3 reads CASSSGTGDGYTF. CDR3 nucleotides: TGTGCCAGCAGCTCCGGGACAGGAGATGGCTACACCTTC.

The rearrangement links TRBV11-2 to TRBJ2-7; 8 nucleotides match TRBD1. In germline, CDR1 is SGHAT, CDR2 FQNNGV. The CDR3 has 16 amino acids. With V trimmed by 2 bases and J by 7 bases, 13 bases remained unmatched. The DNA for the CDR3 is TGTGCCAGCAGCTTAAGCCAGGGGGCTGTAGGGGTGGAGCAGTACTTC. This sequence encodes CASSLSQGAVGVEQYF.

The chain has TRBV6-5 and TRBJ2-7; D possibly corresponds to TRBD1 (6 bases). The V end was cut by 5 bases, the J end by 0 bases, with 11 bases between. The CDR3 is made up of 14 amino acids. From germline, CDR1 is MNHEY and CDR2 SVGAGI. In DNA form, the CDR3 reads TGTGCCAGCAGTGACGGGACAAGCTCCTACGAGCAGTACTTC. It codes for CASSDGTSSYEQYF.

The gene calls are TRBV5-4 and TRBJ2-1; TRBD1 agrees at 8 bases. The CDR3 runs 15 residues. Germline CDR1 is SGHNT and CDR2 is YYREEE (reference sequence). Unmatched junction bases numbered 6, after V lost 5 bases and J lost 2 bases. The CDR3 protein is CASSTTGETYNEQFF. The CDR3 DNA reads as TGTGCCAGCAGTACGACAGGGGAGACCTACAATGAGCAGTTCTTC.

The CDR3 nucleotides are TGTGCCAGCAGTATCTCGACAGGGTCCAATCAGCCCCAGCATTTT. This translates into CASSISTGSNQPQHF. V is TRBV28 and J is TRBJ1-5; 7 bases fit TRBD1. Germline assignment: CDR1 MDHEN and CDR2 SYDVKM. CDR3 length: 15 amino acids. Trimming at V came to 5 bases and at J to 3 bases, leaving 7 bases not matched to a gene.

The chain carries TRBV5-1 and TRBJ2-1, with D unclear. The CDR3 is made up of 12 amino acids. The ends were cut back, 0 bases at V and 9 bases at J, with 7 bases in the middle. Germline lookup yields CDR1 SGHRS and CDR2 YFSETQ. Here the CDR3 DNA reads TGCGCCAGCAGCTTGGCCTACCCTGAGCAGTTCTTC. It encodes CASSLAYPEQFF.

This clone was seen once. The gene calls are TRBV29-1 and TRBJ2-5; D ambiguous. The CDR3 length is 14 residues. CDR1 and CDR2 from the germline V gene are SQVTM and ANQGSEA. V shed 4 bases and J shed 3 bases, with 15 bases lying between them. The CDR3 region is CSVGPPVGEETQYF. The CDR3 coding sequence is TGCAGCGTTGGCCCCCCCGTAGGAGAAGAGACCCAGTACTTC.